A single sample is the source of the 31 T cell receptor beta chains below, sequenced in a study of blood T cell repertoires in COVID-19. Here immunoSEQ multiplex PCR was the method, and the copy in TCRdb shows in-frame clones only, minus some. The sample includes over 150,000 clones, approximately 84% seen only once; the top ten take less than 15%. The sequenced sample was peripheral blood. Source of these receptors: a man aged 18 to 29 with active or convalescent COVID-19.

The chain recombines TRBV12-5 with TRBJ1-1; D might be TRBD1 (5 bases). Germline CDR1 and CDR2: LGHNT and FRNRAP. Trimming took off 8 bases at V and 8 bases at J, with 12 bases between the two ends. This CDR3 is built from 11 residues. CDR3 protein: CASTPGREAFF. CDR3 bases: TGTGCTAGTACCCCAGGGCGAGAAGCTTTCTTT.

The chain couples TRBV4-1 to TRBJ1-5; 7 bases are a match to TRBD1. V dropped 0 bases and J dropped 5; count of bases not matched to a gene: 13. Germline CDR1 reads MGHRA; CDR2 reads YSYEKL. The CDR3 is 18 amino acids. The CDR3 nucleotides are TGCGCCAGCAGCCAAGATCACCAGGGGGTGGGGGGCCATCAGCCCCAGCATTTT. Protein product: CASSQDHQGVGGHQPQHF.

The sample holds one count of this clone. The genes are TRBV2 and TRBJ2-2; 8 bases are a match to TRBD2. J lost 0 bases, V lost 11 bases, and 11 bases had no gene match. This CDR3 contains 16 residues. CDR1 is SNHLY and CDR2 is FYNNEI in the germline V gene. In DNA form, the CDR3 reads TGTGCCTGCCCTCTCGGGGGGGCCTCGAACACCGGGGAGCTGTTTTTT. Translation gives CACPLGGASNTGELFF.

In this sample, this clone turned up a few times. The chain has TRBV28 and TRBJ1-4, with D possibly matching TRBD1 (6 bases). Trimming stripped 8 bases from V and 8 bases from J, with 12 bases between. Germline V gives CDR1 MDHEN, CDR2 SYDVKM. The CDR3 has 12 amino acids. DNA of the CDR3: TGTGCCAGCCTTACAGGGCCCGAAAAACTGTTTTTT. This encodes CASLTGPEKLFF. Combining the CDR3 with reference TRBV28 and TRBJ1-4 gives the whole variable domain DVKVTQSSRYLVKRTGEKVFLECVQDMDHENMFWYRQDPGLGLRLIYFSYDVKMKEKGDIPEGYSVSREKKERFSLILESASTNQTSMYLCASLTGPEKLFFGSGTQLSVL.

The chain joins TRBV4-1 to TRBJ2-1; weak D call: TRBD2 (5 bases). The CDR3 consists of 16 residues. The germline V gene encodes CDR1 MGHRA and CDR2 YSYEKL. Trimming shortened V by 1 base and J by 8 bases, and 18 bases separated the two germline ends. DNA of the CDR3: TGCGCCAGCAGCCAAGCTCGCGCACTAGTTATCTATGAGCAGTTCTTC. Translating gives CASSQARALVIYEQFF.

There are a few counts of this clone. The gene calls are TRBV28 and TRBJ1-1; D is perhaps TRBD1 (6 bases). The germline V and J ends were trimmed by 5 bases and 8 bases, with 18 bases remaining between them. This CDR3 has 14 amino acids. CDR1 and CDR2 (germline): MDHEN, SYDVKM. CDR3 nucleotides: TGTGCCAGCAGTATACTACATTTTGGGGGCGAAGCTTTCTTT. Its translation is CASSILHFGGEAFF.

The chain recombines TRBV18 with TRBJ1-1, with D hard to call. The CDR3 loop spans 13 amino acids. The germline gives CDR1 KGHSH, CDR2 LQKENI. V dropped 3 bases and J dropped 11 bases, with 16 bases sitting between them. The CDR3 here is CASSPLEATRAFF. The DNA for the CDR3 is TGTGCCAGCTCACCCCTAGAGGCCACTCGGGCTTTCTTT.

The rearrangement uses TRBV19 and TRBJ2-7; 9 bases align to TRBD1. The germline V gene encodes CDR1 LNHDA and CDR2 SQIVND (reference sequence). V gave up 6 bases and J gave up 3 bases; unmatched junction bases: 9. The CDR3 is 15 residues long. The CDR3 here is CASSQKGQGGYEQYF. The CDR3 nucleotides are TGTGCCAGTAGCCAAAAGGGACAGGGAGGCTACGAGCAGTACTTC. Together with reference TRBV19 and TRBJ2-7, the CDR3 gives the full variable domain: DGGITQSPKYLFRKEGQNVTLSCEQNLNHDAMYWYRQDPGQGLRLIYYSQIVNDFQKGDIAEGYSVSREKKESFPLTVTSAQKNPTAFYLCASSQKGQGGYEQYFGPGTRLTVT.

The V call is TRBV20-1, the J call TRBJ2-7; D not resolved. CDR1 and CDR2 (germline): DFQATT, SNEGSKA (reference sequence). Deletions cut 3 bases from V and 1 base from J, with 16 bases between. The CDR3 is 15 amino acids. CDR3 sequence (DNA): TGCAGTGCTAGTAACCCCCGGAGACCTTCCTACGAGCAGTACTTC. Its translation: CSASNPRRPSYEQYF.

The rearrangement uses TRBV19 and TRBJ2-5, with D perhaps TRBD1 (6 bases). V gave up 6 bases and J gave up 2 bases, with 10 bases separating them. Germline values: CDR1 LNHDA, CDR2 SQIVND (reference sequence). The CDR3 spans 13 residues. The chain's CDR3 is CASRRTVQETQYF. The CDR3 DNA reads as TGTGCCAGTAGAAGGACAGTGCAAGAGACCCAGTACTTC.

The V and J genes are TRBV18 and TRBJ2-7; 9 positions match TRBD1. V gave up 4 bases and J gave up 5 bases; unmatched junction bases: 3. The CDR3 contains 13 residues. Germline-derived CDR1 and CDR2 are KGHSH and LQKENI. This CDR3 reads CASSLRDRDEQYF. The CDR3 bases are TGTGCCAGCTCACTAAGGGACAGGGACGAGCAGTACTTC. Full variable domain (remainder filled in from reference TRBV18 and TRBJ2-7): NAGVMQNPRHLVRRRGQEARLRCSPMKGHSHVYWYRQLPEEGLKFMVYLQKENIIDESGMPKERFSAEFPKEGPSILRIQQVVRGDSAAYFCASSLRDRDEQYFGPGTRLTVT.

In this sample, this clone turned up once. This chain joins TRBV12-2 and TRBJ2-7; the D call of TRBD2 is as the table states it, not checked on the DNA. TRBV12-2 is given as a pseudogene. The CDR3 totals 17 residues. The CDR3 spells CASRLEPAANLGYEQYF. The DNA for the CDR3 is TGTGCAAGTCGCTTAGAGCCTGCGGCAAACCTAGGCTACGAGCAGTACTTC.

This rearrangement joins TRBV15 to TRBJ2-3; 9 bases are a match to TRBD2. The V segment lost 3 bases and the J segment 1 base; nucleotides outside the gene matches: 5. The germline gives CDR1 LNHNV, CDR2 YYDKDF (reference sequence). The CDR3 contains 16 residues. The CDR3 nucleotides are TGTGCCACCAGCAGCGGGTCTAGCGGGGGCACAGATACGCAGTATTTT. Protein: CATSSGSSGGTDTQYF.

The chain carries TRBV7-8 and TRBJ2-1; 13 bases match TRBD2. CDR1 is SGHVS, CDR2 FQNEAQ, per germline. V dropped 3 bases and J dropped 10; count of bases not matched to a gene: 6. CDR3 length: 15 amino acids. CDR3 DNA: TGTGCCAGCAGCTTTCGGACTAGCGGGAGCGGAGAGCAGTTCTTC. Its protein product is CASSFRTSGSGEQFF.

This chain links TRBV28 with TRBJ1-1; D perhaps matches TRBD1 (6 bases). V dropped 1 base and J dropped 2 bases, with 8 bases sitting between them. This CDR3 spans 14 amino acids. The V gene's germline CDR1 is MDHEN and CDR2 SYDVKM. The CDR3 coding sequence is TGTGCCAGCAGTTTATCACAGGGAAACACTGAAGCTTTCTTT. It codes for CASSLSQGNTEAFF. Combining the CDR3 with reference TRBV28 and TRBJ1-1 gives the whole variable domain DVKVTQSSRYLVKRTGEKVFLECVQDMDHENMFWYRQDPGLGLRLIYFSYDVKMKEKGDIPEGYSVSREKKERFSLILESASTNQTSMYLCASSLSQGNTEAFFGQGTRLTVV.

This clone was counted a few times. The chain is built from TRBV19 and TRBJ1-5, with D tentatively TRBD1 (6 bases). The germline CDR1 and CDR2 sequences are LNHDA and SQIVND (reference sequence). CDR3 length: 14 residues. V lost 8 bases and J 2 bases, leaving 13 bases between the germline ends. CDR3 nucleotides: TGTGCCAGTTCTCAGACAGGAGGCAATCAGCCCCAGCATTTT. Amino acids: CASSQTGGNQPQHF.

The chain carries TRBV30 and TRBJ1-5; 10 nucleotides match TRBD1. The V gene end was trimmed by 0 bases and the J gene end by 4 bases; junction bases not matched to a gene: 18. The germline V gene encodes CDR1 GTSNPN and CDR2 SVGIG (reference sequence). CDR3 length equals 20 residues. The CDR3 region has the DNA TGTGCCTGGAGTGTACCACCCCGGGACAGGGGAGGTCGAAGGAATCAGCCCCAGCATTTT. Translated: CAWSVPPRDRGGRRNQPQHF.

This chain links TRBV5-1 with TRBJ2-4; TRBD1 might be the D (5 bases). Germline V gives CDR1 SGHRS, CDR2 YFSETQ. This CDR3 is built from 16 residues. The V end lost 3 bases, the J end lost 1 base, and 14 bases lay between the germline ends. CDR3: CASSSDTAVAKNIQYF. In DNA form, the CDR3 reads TGCGCCAGCAGCTCGGACACGGCGGTGGCCAAAAACATTCAGTACTTC.

The V and J genes are TRBV6-2 or TRBV6-3 and TRBJ1-2, with 11 bases lining up with TRBD1. The CDR3 loop spans 21 amino acids. V shed 3 bases, J shed 2 bases, and the junction held 20 bases outside the gene matches. Germline loops: CDR1 MNHEY, CDR2 SVGEGT. For the CDR3, the DNA is TGTGCCAGCAGTTATTACACTTATCGTCGGACAGGGGGCAGAACCAACTATGGCTACACCTTC. This translates into CASSYYTYRRTGGRTNYGYTF.

This sequence joins TRBV11-2 and TRBJ1-3, with TRBD1 as a possible D gene (5 bases). This CDR3 has 15 amino acids. V was cut by 5 bases and J by 2 bases, with 13 bases left in between. CDR1 SGHAT and CDR2 FQNNGV come from the germline V gene. The CDR3 nucleotides read TGTGCCAGCAGCCGCCTAAAGGGGACTGGAAACACCATATATTTT. Protein product: CASSRLKGTGNTIYF.

The chain recombines TRBV2 with TRBJ2-7, with TRBD2 matching 7 bases. CDR1 is SNHLY, CDR2 FYNNEI, per germline. Trimming at V came to 10 bases and at J to 4 bases, leaving 7 bases not matched to a gene. The CDR3 runs to 12 residues. CDR3 in DNA: TGTGCCACCATACGACTAGCTTACGAGCAGTACTTC. It is translated as CATIRLAYEQYF.

J is TRBJ2-1 and V is TRBV3-1 (or the pseudogene TRBV3-2); TRBD2 matches at 14 bases. The CDR3 contains 15 residues. Germline V gives CDR1 LGHDT, CDR2 YNNKEL (reference sequence). V dropped 1 base and J dropped 9; count of bases not matched to a gene: 2. The chain's CDR3 is CASSQGLAGGIEQFF. CDR3 bases: TGTGCCAGCAGCCAAGGACTAGCGGGAGGGATTGAGCAGTTCTTC.

The chain has TRBV6-5 and TRBJ1-2; 9 bases fit TRBD1. J lost 6 bases, V lost 0 bases, and 5 bases had no gene match. This CDR3 spans 15 amino acids. Germline V gene data show CDR1 as MNHEY and CDR2 as SVGAGI. Here the CDR3 DNA reads TGTGCCAGCAGTTACTCCCGACAGGGGGTGGATGGCTACACCTTC. This encodes CASSYSRQGVDGYTF.

V gene TRBV5-8 combines with J gene TRBJ1-5, with 8 bases matching TRBD1. Per germline, CDR1 SGHTS and CDR2 YDEGEE. Trimming cost V 1 base and J 14 bases; bases outside gene matches: 8. CDR3 length equals 13 residues. This CDR3 is CASSLKTTGEKHF. The CDR3 DNA follows: TGTGCCAGCAGCTTGAAAACGACAGGGGAGAAGCATTTT.

The genes are TRBV5-6 and TRBJ1-1, with TRBD1 as a possible D gene (6 bases). CDR3 length: 17 amino acids. Looked up from germline, CDR1 is SGHDT and CDR2 is YYEEEE. Trimming shortened V by 4 bases and J by 5 bases, and 24 bases separated the two germline ends. The chain's CDR3 is CASSPVGGHREGTEAFF. Here the CDR3 DNA reads TGTGCCAGCAGCCCGGTCGGAGGGCACAGGGAGGGTACTGAAGCTTTCTTT.

This sequence joins TRBV11-2 and TRBJ2-2; 10 bases match TRBD2. The CDR3 sequence is 17 residues long. Germline CDR1 and CDR2: SGHAT and FQNNGV. J gave up 2 bases and V 5 bases, and 8 bases lay outside the gene matches. CDR3 protein: CASSHWGLAKNTGELFF. The CDR3 DNA reads as TGTGCCAGCAGCCACTGGGGACTAGCGAAAAACACCGGGGAGCTGTTTTTT.

The chain uses TRBV30 and TRBJ1-4, with TRBD1 identical over 9 bases. V lost 2 bases and J lost 8; bases outside the gene matches: 6. The CDR3 contains 14 residues. CDR1 GTSNPN and CDR2 SVGIG come from the germline V gene (reference sequence). The CDR3 loop reads CAWSSGTGREKLFF. For the CDR3, the DNA is TGTGCCTGGAGTTCCGGGACAGGGCGGGAAAAACTGTTTTTT.

This chain connects TRBV7-8 to TRBJ2-2; 7 positions agree with TRBD1. Per germline, CDR1 SGHVS and CDR2 FQNEAQ. This CDR3 comprises 16 residues. Germline trimming cut 2 bases from V and 2 bases from J; bases unmatched to any gene: 5. The CDR3 sequence is CASSLPRDSNTGELFF. In DNA form, the CDR3 reads TGTGCCAGCAGCTTACCCCGGGACAGTAACACCGGGGAGCTGTTTTTT.

This clone was observed a few times. The V gene is TRBV6-5, the J gene TRBJ2-2; D remains unclear. V gave up 0 bases and J gave up 1 base, with 9 bases separating them. This CDR3 comprises 16 residues. Germline V gives CDR1 MNHEY, CDR2 SVGAGI. The CDR3 nucleotides are TGTGCCAGCAGTTACTCGATGACTCTGAACACCGGGGAGCTGTTTTTT. Translating it yields CASSYSMTLNTGELFF.

This clone is a singleton in its sample. V gene TRBV5-1 combines with J gene TRBJ2-3, with D perhaps matching TRBD2 (6 bases). Germline V CDR1 and CDR2: SGHRS, YFSETQ. The CDR3 is made up of 16 amino acids. Trimming took 7 bases from V and 0 from J, leaving 18 bases between them. CDR3 protein: CASSTVSGASTDTQYF. The CDR3 bases are TGCGCCAGCTCTACTGTCTCGGGAGCAAGCACAGATACGCAGTATTTT. The full variable domain, its missing parts supplied by reference TRBV5-1 and TRBJ2-3, is KAGVTQTPRYLIKTRGQQVTLSCSPISGHRSVSWYQQTPGQGLQFLFEYFSETQRNKGNFPGRFSGRQFSNSRSEMNVSTLELGDSALYLCASSTVSGASTDTQYFGPGTRLTVL.

This rearrangement joins TRBV5-6 to TRBJ2-1; TRBD2 matches 7 bases. Trimming at V came to 1 base and at J to 7 bases, leaving 8 bases not matched to a gene. The CDR3 sequence is 15 residues long. CDR1 SGHDT and CDR2 YYEEEE come from the germline V gene. The CDR3 DNA follows: TGTGCCAGCAGCTTGTGGACTAGTACGCCGAATGAGCAGTTCTTC. Amino acids: CASSLWTSTPNEQFF. The variable domain in full, completed from reference TRBV5-6 and TRBJ2-1, reads DAGVTQSPTHLIKTRGQQVTLRCSPKSGHDTVSWYQQALGQGPQFIFQYYEEEERQRGNFPDRFSGHQFPNYSSELNVNALLLGDSALYLCASSLWTSTPNEQFFGPGTRLTVL.